One T cell receptor beta chain is described in this entry. From germline, CDR1 is LGHDT and CDR2 YNNKEL (reference sequence). The CDR3 length is 15 residues. The ends were cut back, 4 bases at V and 5 bases at J, with 17 bases in the middle. This entry comes from a study of blood T cell repertoires in COVID-19. Study in general: Acute and convalescent COVID-19 specimens originated in the United States, Italy and Spain. Nucleic acid was either cDNA or gDNA, and it came from T cells, B-cell-depleted T cells, or PBMCs.

As handled by the study authors: Counts of nucleated cells, estimated from reference gene primer amplification, were obtained. Here immunoSEQ multiplex PCR was the method, and the copy in TCRdb shows in-frame clones only, minus some. The DNA was the basis for D and trimming; V, J and clone size are from that table. The profile shows about 98,000 clones, roughly 85% of them singletons. This chain connects TRBV3-1 (or the pseudogene TRBV3-2) to TRBJ1-1; D possibly corresponds to TRBD1 (6 bases). This receptor was obtained from a man aged 50 or older with active COVID-19. Sequencing used peripheral blood. For the CDR3, the DNA is TGTGCCAGCAGCCCGTGGGGGGCCGGGAGGACTGAAGCTTTCTTT. This gives the protein CASSPWGAGRTEAFF.